The present TCR beta chain was sequenced within a study of CD8+ T cells in alopecia areata. Investigators isolated RNA and reverse transcribed it into cDNA to act as the sequencing template. TCRdb's table, derived via immunoSEQ multiplex PCR, lists solely in-frame clones and lacks some. Of around 97,000 clones in the sample, about nine tenths were seen once. Trimming left V 1 base short and J 4 bases short, with 15 bases between. The CDR3 totals 16 residues. Germline-derived CDR1 and CDR2 are SGHRS and YFSETQ. Indicated treatment: oral pan-JAK inhibitor, 5-10 mg twice daily. As part of sample collection, lesional scalp punch biopsies and peripheral blood were taken from alopecia areata patients.

This receptor was taken from a human donor with alopecia areata. The sequencing here drew on CD8+ T cells sorted from blood, taken at approximately week 34, from a patient treated with tofacitinib. This chain connects TRBV5-1 to TRBJ2-1; either TRBD1 or TRBD2 may supply D (5 bases each). The CDR3 loop reads CASSLLGDGLYNEQFF. The CDR3 DNA sequence: TGCGCCAGCAGCTTGTTAGGGGACGGATTATACAATGAGCAGTTCTTC.